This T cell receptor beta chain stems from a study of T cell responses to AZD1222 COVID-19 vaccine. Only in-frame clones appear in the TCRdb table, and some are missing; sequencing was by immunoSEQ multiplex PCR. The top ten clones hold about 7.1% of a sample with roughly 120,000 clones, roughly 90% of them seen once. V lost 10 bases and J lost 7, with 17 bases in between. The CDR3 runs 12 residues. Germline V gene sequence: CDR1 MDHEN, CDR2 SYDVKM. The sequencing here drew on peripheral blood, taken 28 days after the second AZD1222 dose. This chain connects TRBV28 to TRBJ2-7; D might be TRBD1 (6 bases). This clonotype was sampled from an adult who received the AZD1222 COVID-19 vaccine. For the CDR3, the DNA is TGTGCCACCCTAACTTCAGGGGTTGAGCAGTACTTC. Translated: CATLTSGVEQYF.